The rows below give T cell receptor beta chains drawn from one sample of a study of T cell responses to AZD1222 COVID-19 vaccine. The method was immunoSEQ multiplex PCR; TCRdb's version includes in-frame clones alone and lacks a portion of them. The data hold 150,000 to 200,000 clones, with around 93% observed a single time. Specimen: peripheral blood, collected on day 0 of AZD1222 vaccination. The receptors shown here come from an adult in good health. Each CDR3 is given with its conserved first and last residue.

V	J	CDR3
TRBV15	TRBJ2-1	CATSREWDTVYNEQFF
TRBV19	TRBJ1-5	CASSTGAKQPQHF
TRBV9	TRBJ2-5	CASSKGQDFSKTQYF
TRBV30	TRBJ1-6	CAWSVLAENSPLHF
TRBV6-4	TRBJ1-5	CASSDSTGYSNQPQHF
TRBV18	TRBJ2-7	CASSPRFIFLGQGLREQYF
TRBV15	TRBJ2-6	CATSRDQASGANVLTF
TRBV5-6	TRBJ2-3	CASSLRIGPGDTQYF
TRBV11-2	TRBJ1-1	CASSLEVGTEAFF
TRBV7-9	TRBJ2-1	CASSSDRANEQFF
TRBV21-1	TRBJ2-7	CASSKQGIGEQYF
TRBV7-2	TRBJ2-3	CASSSSGRAVDTQYF
TRBV7-6	TRBJ2-1	CASSLVPHPIGNEQFF
TRBV9	TRBJ2-6	CASSVAGRAAGANVLTF
TRBV12-3/TRBV12-4	TRBJ2-7	CASSFGQEEYF
TRBV7-6	TRBJ2-1	CASSLDVGGSSYNEQFF
TRBV7-9	TRBJ1-5	CASSLVGQGTNQPQHF
TRBV3-1/TRBV3-2	TRBJ2-3	CASSQTGTPGGAQYF
TRBV19	TRBJ2-2	CASSMAWAGTGELFF
TRBV7-2	TRBJ2-5	CASSWGRQGALGTQYF